This T cell receptor (delta chain) appears in the sequencing data of a study of γδ T cells in repeated Plasmodium falciparum infection. About the study: Malian gammadelta TCRs were studied during no-transmission periods and across acute malaria episodes.

This clone counts as medium-sized. In the same sample, other DNA sequences code for this CDR3. Bulk repertoires came from Vgamma9/Vdelta2+ or Vdelta2-negative gammadelta T cells flow-sorted from PBMC. TCRdb reanalyzed the multiplex PCR reads using CATT. This table has 50,000 to 60,000 delta-chain clones, more than 1.5% appearing once. V lost 3 bases and J lost 0, with 23 bases in between. Per the germline V gene, CDR1 is TSWWSYY and CDR2 is QGS. This CDR3 has 19 residues. This TCR derives from a pool of human donors (malaria-infected and uninfected, not separated). The sequenced material came from gamma-delta T cells from blood. The chain recombines TRDV1 with TRDJ1; D possibly uses TRDD2 or TRDD3 (5 bases each). The DNA of the CDR3 is TGTGCTCTTGGGGACCCCTACTGGTTCTCACCACCCTACACCGATAAACTCATCTTT. Its translation is CALGDPYWFSPPYTDKLIF.